A selection of T cell receptor beta chains follows, all from one sample in a study of blood T cell repertoires in COVID-19. TCRdb keeps only in-frame clones here, not all; method: immunoSEQ multiplex PCR. The sample lists under 300,000 clones, approximately 84% occurring once. Sequencing input: peripheral blood. Receptors originate from a human donor with COVID-19, enrolled during active disease. The donor label of this sample is uncertain. Both conserved end residues are part of each CDR3. The D gene is left open where the match is weak. Clone size is stated in some rows and not others, as once, few, many or a class when expanded.

D,size,V,J,CDR3,DNA
NA,NA,TRBV28,TRBJ1-2,CASSSQSGYTF,TGTGCCAGCAGTTCCCAGTCGGGCTACACCTTC
TRBD1,NA,TRBV7-9,TRBJ1-3,CASSPMGTDSGNTIYF,TGTGCCAGCAGCCCAATGGGGACAGACTCTGGAAACACCATATATTTT
TRBD2,NA,TRBV7-3,TRBJ2-1,CASSFSSGRNEQFF,TGTGCCAGCAGCTTCTCTAGCGGGAGAAATGAGCAGTTCTTC
NA,once,TRBV7-8,TRBJ2-1,CASSPTRMGEQFF,TGTGCCAGCAGTCCAACTAGGATGGGTGAGCAGTTCTTC
NA,NA,TRBV10-1,TRBJ2-5,CASSESGSKETQYF,TGCGCCAGCAGTGAGTCGGGCAGCAAAGAGACCCAGTACTTC
NA,NA,TRBV7-2,TRBJ1-5,CASSHSNQPQHF,TGTGCCAGCAGCCATAGCAATCAGCCCCAGCATTTT
NA,NA,TRBV28,TRBJ1-2,CASSYTGWSGYTF,TGTGCCAGCAGTTATACAGGGTGGAGTGGCTACACCTTC
NA,NA,TRBV4-1,TRBJ2-3,CASSQDYSGRTDTQYF,TGCGCCAGCAGCCAAGATTATAGTGGGAGGACAGATACGCAGTATTTT
NA,once,TRBV19,TRBJ2-7,CASSINFAGTSHYEQYF,TGTGCCAGTAGTATAAATTTCGCTGGGACATCGCACTACGAGCAGTACTTC
NA,NA,TRBV6-6,TRBJ2-3,CASSYSKTSTDTQYF,TGTGCCAGCAGTTACTCGAAGACTAGCACAGATACGCAGTATTTT
TRBD1,once,TRBV20-1,TRBJ2-7,CSATTGVEQYF,TGCAGTGCTACAACAGGGGTGGAGCAGTACTTC
TRBD2,NA,TRBV20-1,TRBJ2-1,CSAPGGVEQFF,TGCAGTGCCCCGGGGGGAGTAGAGCAGTTCTTC
NA,NA,TRBV30,TRBJ1-2,CAWSAGPPEAYTF,TGTGCCTGGAGTGCTGGGCCCCCGGAGGCCTACACCTTC
NA,NA,TRBV7-8,TRBJ1-2,CASSLEQGVYGYTF,TGTGCCAGCAGCTTAGAACAGGGAGTCTATGGCTACACCTTC
TRBD2,NA,TRBV29-1,TRBJ2-7,CSVEVGAGAYEQYF,TGCAGCGTTGAAGTAGGAGCGGGAGCCTACGAGCAGTACTTC
TRBD2,once,TRBV5-4,TRBJ2-1,CASSAGGSGGDIDNEQFF,TGTGCCAGCAGCGCCGGTGGGAGCGGGGGCGATATTGACAATGAGCAGTTCTTC
TRBD2,NA,TRBV7-3,TRBJ2-1,CASSLEGTSGGNEQFF,TGTGCCAGCAGCCTGGAGGGGACTAGCGGAGGCAATGAGCAGTTCTTC
TRBD1,NA,TRBV7-2,TRBJ1-6,CASSTKKGQSSYNSPLHF,TGTGCCAGCAGCACGAAGAAGGGACAGAGCTCCTATAATTCACCCCTCCACTTT
TRBD2,once,TRBV20-1,TRBJ2-3,CSASTFHSGIRSGTQYF,TGCAGTGCTAGTACATTTCATAGCGGGATACGGTCAGGTACGCAGTATTTT
NA,NA,TRBV5-1,TRBJ2-2,CASSLSSTGELFF,TGCGCCAGCAGCCTATCTAGCACCGGGGAGCTGTTTTTT
NA,once,TRBV6-4,TRBJ2-3,CASRPRGDADTQYF,TGTGCCAGCAGACCCCGGGGAGATGCAGATACGCAGTATTTT
TRBD2,NA,TRBV7-3,TRBJ2-1,CASSLRLAAVTYNEQFF,TGTGCCAGCAGCCTCAGACTAGCGGCCGTGACCTACAATGAGCAGTTCTTC
NA,once,TRBV2,TRBJ2-5,CASSERTVKETQYF,TGTGCCAGCTCAGAGCGGACTGTAAAAGAGACCCAGTACTTC
NA,NA,TRBV6-1,TRBJ1-2,CASSDTQVYGYTF,TGTGCCAGCAGTGACACTCAGGTATATGGCTACACCTTC
TRBD1,NA,TRBV9,TRBJ1-2,CASSDATGSGYTF,TGTGCCAGCAGCGATGCGACAGGGAGTGGCTACACCTTC
NA,NA,TRBV9,TRBJ1-5,CASSAWGGDNQPQHF,TGTGCCAGCAGCGCATGGGGGGGCGACAATCAGCCCCAGCATTTT
NA,NA,TRBV5-5,TRBJ1-1,CASSPLQGFSNTEAFF,TGTGCCAGCAGCCCCTTACAGGGTTTTTCAAATACTGAAGCTTTCTTT
NA,NA,TRBV19,TRBJ1-1,CASSSRTDSLAFF,TGTGCCAGTAGTTCCCGGACAGATTCGTTAGCTTTCTTT
TRBD2,NA,TRBV15,TRBJ2-3,CATSSPERELKDTQYF,TGTGCCACCAGCAGCCCAGAGCGGGAGTTGAAAGATACGCAGTATTTT
NA,NA,TRBV30,TRBJ1-1,CAWSGGNTEAFF,TGTGCCTGGAGTGGAGGGAACACTGAAGCTTTCTTT
TRBD2,NA,TRBV24-1,TRBJ2-1,CATSDFSGATYNEQFF,TGTGCCACCAGTGATTTTAGCGGGGCCACCTACAATGAGCAGTTCTTC
TRBD2,NA,TRBV11-2,TRBJ2-7,CASSSGLAGYIEQYF,TGTGCCAGCAGCTCTGGACTAGCGGGATATATCGAGCAGTACTTC
TRBD2,NA,TRBV2,TRBJ2-1,CASSEISGWTQGNEQFF,TGTGCCAGCAGTGAAATTAGCGGGTGGACACAAGGGAATGAGCAGTTCTTC
NA,NA,TRBV4-2,TRBJ2-1,CASSQEFRRDEQFF,TGTGCCAGCAGCCAAGAATTTCGCCGGGATGAGCAGTTCTTC
NA,NA,TRBV7-2,TRBJ2-1,CASSMDYRSYNEQFF,TGTGCCAGCAGCATGGACTATAGGTCATACAATGAGCAGTTCTTC
TRBD2,NA,TRBV24-1,TRBJ2-3,CATSTSGIKGDTQYF,TGTGCCACATCGACTAGCGGGATCAAAGGGGATACGCAGTATTTT
NA,NA,TRBV5-5,TRBJ1-5,CASSLPHQPQHF,TGTGCCAGCAGCTTACCACACCAGCCCCAGCATTTT
NA,NA,TRBV19,TRBJ1-2,CASSIVGSGNYGYTF,TGTGCCAGTAGTATAGTTGGCAGCGGAAACTATGGCTACACCTTC
TRBD1,NA,TRBV19,TRBJ1-2,CASTPDRGPRNYGYTF,TGTGCCAGTACCCCGGACAGGGGACCACGAAACTATGGCTACACCTTC
TRBD2,NA,TRBV7-3,TRBJ2-7,CASSPSIAGVGEQYF,TGTGCCAGCAGCCCGTCGATAGCGGGAGTCGGCGAGCAGTACTTC
NA,NA,TRBV6-2/TRBV6-3,TRBJ1-2,CASSRTGGYTF,TGTGCCAGCAGTCGAACGGGAGGCTACACCTTC
TRBD1,NA,TRBV30,TRBJ1-1,CAYDRGPSTEAFF,TGTGCCTATGACAGGGGGCCTAGCACTGAAGCTTTCTTT
NA,NA,TRBV7-2,TRBJ1-6,CASSLVPEGSPLHF,TGTGCCAGCAGCTTAGTTCCAGAGGGTTCACCCCTCCACTTT
NA,NA,TRBV4-1,TRBJ2-3,CASSHYEETQYF,TGCGCCAGCAGCCACTACGAAGAGACGCAGTATTTT